Listed here are 28 T cell receptor beta chains from one sample, sequenced in a study of CD8+CD57+ T cells in acquired aplastic anemia. It was genomic DNA that served as the template for profiling TCR beta VDJ and CDR3. Using its own MiXCR run on the reads, TCRdb lists one record per CDR3 protein. The repertoire holds around 42,000 distinct CDR3 sequences, over 55% seen once, with 45% to 65% in the top ten. All patients picked for sequencing had shown, by flow cytometry, an expansion of CD8+CD57+ cells. Source material: sorted CD4+, CD8+, or CD8+CD57+ T cells (not recorded which) from PBMCs. The receptors originated from a human donor with aplastic anemia.

With regard to this clonotype: One end of the junction does not line up with germline, which may come from a read error. The chain uses TRBV7-7 and TRBJ2-1; no definite D call. Germline V lookup: CDR1 SSHAT, CDR2 FNYEAQ (reference sequence). The CDR3 contains 16 residues. This chain's CDR3 is CASSPNSASSYNEQFF. The CDR3 coding sequence is TGTGCTAGCAGTCCAAACAGCGCCAGCTCCTACAATGAGCAGTTCTTC.

At least ten counts were recorded for this clonotype. V is TRBV9 and J is TRBJ2-1, with D hard to call. Trimming cost V 1 base and J 9 bases, with 14 bases left between them. CDR1 SGDLS and CDR2 YYNGEE come from the germline V gene. CDR3 size: 14 residues. CDR3 in amino acids: CASSVSYHPSEQFF. The DNA for the CDR3 is TGTGCCAGCAGCGTATCCTATCACCCTAGTGAGCAGTTCTTC.

The chain links TRBV6-1 to TRBJ2-5, with 7 bases that match TRBD1. J was trimmed by 3 bases and V by 7 bases; bases with no gene match: 14. Germline CDR1 reads MNHNS; CDR2 reads SASEGT. This CDR3 region has 16 residues. CDR3: CASTYHQGTAEETQYF. The DNA for the CDR3 is TGTGCCAGCACCTACCACCAGGGGACAGCTGAAGAGACCCAGTACTTC.

This clonotype was observed a few times. The rearrangement joins TRBV2 to TRBJ1-1; D unresolved. The CDR3 sequence is 11 residues long. V lost 4 bases, J lost 5 bases, and 5 bases lay in between. Germline assignment: CDR1 SNHLY and CDR2 FYNNEI. CDR3 loop: CASSGDTEAFF. The CDR3, as DNA: TGTGCCAGCAGTGGGGATACTGAAGCTTTCTTT.

The chain combines TRBV6-2 or TRBV6-3 with TRBJ2-5, with TRBD2 matching over 10 bases. J lost 2 bases, V lost 2 bases, and 2 bases had no gene match. There are 15 residues in the CDR3. From germline, CDR1 is MNHEY and CDR2 SVGEGT. CDR3 DNA sequence: TGTGCCAGCAGTTACCCGACTAGCGGGCAAGAGACCCAGTACTTC. This encodes CASSYPTSGQETQYF.

This clonotype has at least ten counts. The V gene is TRBV9, the J gene TRBJ2-1; 9 positions agree with TRBD2. V trimming: 0 bases; J trimming: 3 bases; junction bases outside the gene matches: 4. The germline gives CDR1 SGDLS, CDR2 YYNGEE. The CDR3 consists of 16 residues. CDR3 in amino acids: CASSVGSGGHYNEQFF. Here the CDR3 DNA reads TGTGCCAGCAGCGTAGGTAGCGGGGGCCACTACAATGAGCAGTTCTTC.

The table lists this clonotype with many counts. The chain employs TRBV13 and TRBJ1-5; a possible D gene is TRBD1 (5 bases). CDR1 and CDR2 from the germline V gene are PRHDT and FYEKMQ (reference sequence). The CDR3 extends over 15 amino acids. V was shortened by 6 bases and J by 2 bases, with 14 bases between the two germline ends. CDR3 protein: CASSQGLGGNQPQHF. CDR3 in DNA: TGTGCCAGCAGTCAAGGACTGGGGGGCAATCAGCCCCAGCATTTT.

The chain couples TRBV10-3 to TRBJ2-3; D might be TRBD1 or TRBD2, each matching 6 bases. CDR1 and CDR2 (germline): ENHRY, SYGVKD. The CDR3 is made up of 13 amino acids. Trimming removed 8 bases from V and 2 bases from J, with 11 bases in between. CDR3 nucleotides: TGTGCCATCCGAAGGGGGGCCACAGATACGCAGTATTTT. Translation gives CAIRRGATDTQYF.

The chain carries TRBV7-8 and TRBJ1-2; D remains unclear. CDR1 and CDR2 from the germline V gene are SGHVS and FQNEAQ. V shed 8 bases and J shed 1 base, with 17 bases lying between them. The CDR3 has 15 amino acids. The CDR3 DNA follows: TGTGCCAGCCGCCGAGACATTCAGGTTAACTATGGCTACACCTTC. Translating it yields CASRRDIQVNYGYTF.

This clonotype was seen more than once but under ten times. The chain has TRBV7-6 and TRBJ1-1; TRBD1 aligns across 10 bases. This CDR3 spans 13 amino acids. V was clipped by 5 bases and J by 7 bases; unmatched bases: 4. Germline CDR1 and CDR2: SGHVS and FNYEAQ. CDR3 DNA: TGTGCCAGCAGCCTCGGGACAGGGGATGAAGCTTTCTTT. It specifies CASSLGTGDEAFF.

Regarding this clonotype: This could be a read error, since a much larger clone is one nucleotide away. The chain has TRBV4-1 and TRBJ1-2; D gene unclear. Deletions cut 8 bases from V and 0 bases from J, with 16 bases between. Germline values: CDR1 MGHRA, CDR2 YSYEKL. The CDR3 is made up of 15 amino acids. The CDR3 loop is CASGPGRETNYGYTF. Written as DNA, the CDR3 is TGCGCCAGCGGTCCCGGGAGGGAAACTAACTATGGCTACACCTTC.

The V gene is TRBV14, the J gene TRBJ2-7; D not certain. CDR3 length: 14 amino acids. CDR1 and CDR2 from the germline V gene are SGHDN and FVKESK. Trimming pared 0 bases from V and 9 bases from J, leaving 15 bases between. The CDR3 protein is CASSQDASGGGQYF. The CDR3 bases are TGTGCCAGCAGCCAAGATGCTTCGGGTGGCGGGCAGTACTTC.

V usage is TRBV3-1 and J usage is TRBJ2-3; TRBD2 matches at 7 bases. The CDR3 is made up of 13 amino acids. In germline, CDR1 is LGHDT, CDR2 YNNKEL (reference sequence). The trim removed 6 bases at V and 5 bases at J, leaving 5 bases unmatched. The CDR3 DNA reads TGTGCCAGCAGTTGGGGGGGGGGAGATACGCAGTATTTT. As protein: CASSWGGGDTQYF.

This clonotype was counted ten times or more. CDR3 nucleotide sequence: TGTGCCAGCAGCCCAGGGGCTCTCTCTGGCTACACCTTC. This encodes CASSPGALSGYTF. The chain couples TRBV25-1 to TRBJ1-2; maybe TRBD1 (6 bases). The CDR3 sequence is 13 residues long. Deletions cut 6 bases from V and 7 bases from J, with 15 bases between. Germline V gene data show CDR1 as MGHDK and CDR2 as SYGVNS.

The sample holds one count of this clonotype. The chain links TRBV15 to TRBJ1-5, with D unclear. Germline V gives CDR1 LNHNV, CDR2 YYDKDF (reference sequence). The V and J ends lost 5 bases and 3 bases respectively, with 11 bases between them. The CDR3 extends over 14 amino acids. CDR3 coding DNA: TGTGCCACCAGCTTGACCTTCTCCAATCAGCCCCAGCATTTT. Its protein is CATSLTFSNQPQHF.

V usage is TRBV7-6 and J usage is TRBJ2-3; D remains unclear. This CDR3 region has 13 residues. V lost 6 bases and J 5 bases, leaving 12 bases between the germline ends. Germline V lookup: CDR1 SGHVS, CDR2 FNYEAQ. CDR3 sequence reads: CASRDPGGDTQYF. In DNA, the CDR3 is TGTGCCAGCAGGGATCCGGGTGGAGATACGCAGTATTTT.

The genes are TRBV28 and TRBJ1-2, with a possible D match to TRBD1 (5 bases). With 4 bases removed from V and 7 bases from J, the gap between germline ends came to 16 bases. The CDR3 is 14 residues long. CDR1 is MDHEN and CDR2 is SYDVKM in the germline V gene. The CDR3 protein is CASSSTGTKSGYTF. CDR3 sequence (DNA): TGTGCCAGCAGTTCTACCGGGACGAAAAGTGGCTACACCTTC.

The chain recombines TRBV2 with TRBJ2-1; perhaps D is TRBD1 or TRBD2 (5 bases each). Trimming stripped 0 bases from V and 6 bases from J, with 9 bases between. CDR3 length: 14 residues. The V gene's germline CDR1 is SNHLY and CDR2 FYNNEI. CDR3 in DNA: TGTGCCAGCAGTGAAGCCAGGGCGGGCAATGAGCAGTTCTTC. It specifies CASSEARAGNEQFF.

This chain joins TRBV7-8 and TRBJ2-7; 7 nucleotides agree with TRBD1. The J call may not be correct, given that the DNA end is closer to TRBJ2-5. The CDR3 consists of 15 residues. Germline V CDR1 and CDR2: SGHVS, FQNEAQ. CDR3 region: CASSRTGVRQETQYF. The CDR3 DNA sequence: TGTGCCAGCAGCCGAACAGGGGTCCGCCAAGAGACCCAGTACTTC.

This rearrangement joins TRBV19 to TRBJ2-7; 8 nucleotides match TRBD2. V shed 5 bases and J 2 bases; nucleotides not matched to a gene: 5. The CDR3 is 14 residues long. Germline values: CDR1 LNHDA, CDR2 SQIVND (reference sequence). The CDR3 nucleotides are TGTGCCAGTAGTGAGCGGGGGTCCACCTACGAGCAGTACTTC. Its protein is CASSERGSTYEQYF.

This chain links TRBV10-2 with TRBJ2-7; D is perhaps TRBD1 (6 bases). V dropped 0 bases and J dropped 3 bases, with 9 bases sitting between them. CDR3 length: 14 amino acids. CDR1 and CDR2 (germline): WSHSY, SAAADI. Here the CDR3 reads CASSESTGDYEQYF. CDR3 nucleotides: TGCGCCAGCAGTGAGTCGACAGGAGACTACGAGCAGTACTTC.

The chain uses TRBV20-1 and TRBJ1-2; D is ambiguous. V lost 6 bases and J 7 bases, leaving 18 bases between the germline ends. Germline V gene data show CDR1 as DFQATT and CDR2 as SNEGSKA (reference sequence). There are 13 residues in the CDR3. CDR3 region: CSASQSHLSGYTF. DNA of the CDR3: TGCAGTGCAAGTCAGAGTCACCTCTCTGGCTACACCTTC.

At least ten counts were recorded for this clonotype. The V call is TRBV7-9, the J call TRBJ1-5; D not certain. V shed 5 bases and J shed 5 bases, with 10 bases lying between them. This CDR3 comprises 13 residues. Looked up from germline, CDR1 is SEHNR and CDR2 is FQNEAQ (reference sequence). CDR3 region: CASSLGRDQPQHF. CDR3 nucleotides: TGTGCCAGCAGCCTGGGTAGGGATCAGCCCCAGCATTTT. The full variable domain, in which reference TRBV7-9 and TRBJ1-5 provide the parts outside the CDR3, is DTGVSQNPRHKITKRGQNVTFRCDPISEHNRLYWYRQTLGQGPEFLTYFQNEAQLEKSRLLSDRFSAERPKGSFSTLEIQRTEQGDSAMYLCASSLGRDQPQHFGDGTRLSIL.

The chain links TRBV2 to TRBJ2-5; TRBD1 matches 8 bases. Trimming took 4 bases from V and 5 from J; bases not matched to a gene: 6. Germline CDR1 SNHLY, CDR2 FYNNEI. CDR3 length equals 14 residues. The CDR3 loop is CASSAMQGAETQYF. Here the CDR3 DNA reads TGTGCCAGCAGTGCTATGCAGGGGGCGGAGACCCAGTACTTC.

There are many counts of this clonotype. The chain links TRBV24-1 to TRBJ2-2; no firm D call. Trimming cost V 7 bases and J 4 bases, with 15 bases left between them. Looked up from germline, CDR1 is KGHDR and CDR2 is SFDVKD. This CDR3 spans 15 amino acids. CDR3 region: CATSTSGGGTGELFF. DNA of the CDR3: TGTGCCACCAGCACTTCCGGCGGCGGCACCGGGGAGCTGTTTTTT.

Ten or more counts support this clonotype. The chain recombines TRBV30 with TRBJ2-7; D is unresolved. The germline CDR1 and CDR2 sequences are GTSNPN and SVGIG (reference sequence). The CDR3 runs 12 residues. V lost 0 bases to trimming and J lost 5 bases, with 8 bases between them. CDR3 region: CAWSVIRDEQYF. In nucleotides, the CDR3 is TGTGCCTGGAGTGTGATAAGAGACGAGCAGTACTTC.

The chain carries TRBV6-1 and TRBJ1-2; D gene unclear. CDR1 MNHNS and CDR2 SASEGT come from the germline V gene. The CDR3 is 12 amino acids. The germline V and J ends were trimmed by 6 bases and 7 bases, with 12 bases remaining between them. The CDR3 region is CASSGPKGGYTF. CDR3 DNA: TGTGCCAGCAGCGGACCCAAGGGTGGCTACACCTTC.

This clonotype has a handful of counts. V and J are TRBV15 and TRBJ2-1, with D perhaps matching TRBD2 (6 bases). The CDR3 has 16 amino acids. V lost 1 base, J lost 7 bases, and 17 bases lay in between. Germline V lookup: CDR1 LNHNV, CDR2 YYDKDF (reference sequence). CDR3 sequence (DNA): TGTGCCACCAGCAGAGTTGGGTTGGGGGGACCAAATGAGCAGTTCTTC. Protein product: CATSRVGLGGPNEQFF.